This is a list of T cell receptor beta chains from one sample in a study of early T cells in non-severe SARS-CoV-2 infection. Via MiXCR, TCRdb re-called the 5' RACE reads, giving one row per CDR3 protein. The repertoire consists of about 77,000 distinct CDR3 sequences, with about a sixth occurring once and the leading ten covering about 2.6%. The sequenced sample consisted of whole blood. These receptors were taken from an adult who was a healthcare worker with PCR-confirmed SARS-CoV-2 infection or an uninfected control (not recorded which). Both conserved end residues are part of each CDR3. D genes are given only for firm matches. Clone size is not always given. Where it is, it says once, few, many or a class for expanded clones.

cdr3_nt: TGTGCCAGCAGTCCCCGGCCAGGGGGGAACACTGAAGCTTTCTTT
cdr3_aa: CASSPRPGGNTEAFF
cdr3_length: 15
v_call: TRBV12-3/TRBV12-4
clone_size: -
d_call: TRBD1
j_call: TRBJ1-1

cdr3_nt: TGCGCCAGCAGGGTAGGTGCGACCCCTATCGAAGATACGCAGTATTTT
cdr3_aa: CASRVGATPIEDTQYF
cdr3_length: 16
v_call: TRBV5-1
clone_size: -
d_call: -
j_call: TRBJ2-3

cdr3_nt: TGTGCCAGCTCACGGGACAGGGGGAACAATGAGCAGTTCTTC
cdr3_aa: CASSRDRGNNEQFF
cdr3_length: 14
v_call: TRBV18
clone_size: few
d_call: TRBD1
j_call: TRBJ2-1

cdr3_nt: TGTGCCAGCAGCTTAGACAGGGGTCGCTTTGCGCAGTTCTTC
cdr3_aa: CASSLDRGRFAQFF
cdr3_length: 14
v_call: TRBV7-9
clone_size: few
d_call: TRBD1
j_call: TRBJ2-1

cdr3_nt: TGCGCCAGCAGCCAAGTGTTGGCAGAGTCCTATAGCAATCAGCCCCAGCATTTT
cdr3_aa: CASSQVLAESYSNQPQHF
cdr3_length: 18
v_call: TRBV4-1
clone_size: -
d_call: -
j_call: TRBJ1-5

cdr3_nt: TGTGCCAGCAGGACCGGGACCTTTGAAGCTTTCTTT
cdr3_aa: CASRTGTFEAFF
cdr3_length: 12
v_call: TRBV28
clone_size: -
d_call: -
j_call: TRBJ1-1

cdr3_nt: TGTGCCACCAGTGGCGCGGGAGAGGGGTTGTACAATGAGCAGTTCTTC
cdr3_aa: CATSGAGEGLYNEQFF
cdr3_length: 16
v_call: TRBV24-1
clone_size: -
d_call: TRBD2
j_call: TRBJ2-1

cdr3_nt: TGTGCCAGCAGCTTAGGGGGACAGCCCTACAATGAGCAGTTCTTC
cdr3_aa: CASSLGGQPYNEQFF
cdr3_length: 15
v_call: TRBV11-2
clone_size: -
d_call: TRBD1
j_call: TRBJ2-1

cdr3_nt: TGTGCCAGCAGCTTTCAGGGGCGGGTCAATCAGCCCCAGCATTTT
cdr3_aa: CASSFQGRVNQPQHF
cdr3_length: 15
v_call: TRBV5-4
clone_size: -
d_call: -
j_call: TRBJ1-5

cdr3_nt: TGCGCCAGCAGCATCCCCCCGAGAGGAGGGACCTACGAGCAGTACTTC
cdr3_aa: CASSIPPRGGTYEQYF
cdr3_length: 16
v_call: TRBV5-1
clone_size: few
d_call: -
j_call: TRBJ2-7

cdr3_nt: TGTGCCAGCAGTGAACCCCAAAGGGGGAAGGTTAATTCACCCCTCCACTTT
cdr3_aa: CASSEPQRGKVNSPLHF
cdr3_length: 17
v_call: TRBV6-1
clone_size: -
d_call: -
j_call: TRBJ1-6

cdr3_nt: TGTGCCAGCAGTTTTAGGGAGGGGAGCACTGAAGCTTTCTTT
cdr3_aa: CASSFREGSTEAFF
cdr3_length: 14
v_call: TRBV12-3/TRBV12-4
clone_size: few
d_call: -
j_call: TRBJ1-1

cdr3_nt: TGTGCCAGCAGCCAAGATCCCCCAGATACGCAGTATTTT
cdr3_aa: CASSQDPPDTQYF
cdr3_length: 13
v_call: TRBV3-1
clone_size: many
d_call: -
j_call: TRBJ2-3

cdr3_nt: TGTGCCAGCAGTAGGACCTTGTCCTACGAGCAGTACTTC
cdr3_aa: CASSRTLSYEQYF
cdr3_length: 13
v_call: TRBV28
clone_size: few
d_call: -
j_call: TRBJ2-7

cdr3_nt: TGCAGCGTTGATCAGGGGGCCACAGATACGCAGTATTTT
cdr3_aa: CSVDQGATDTQYF
cdr3_length: 13
v_call: TRBV29-1
clone_size: few
d_call: TRBD1
j_call: TRBJ2-3

cdr3_nt: TGTGCCAGCAGTGGCGGAGGTTTCCCTGAAGCTTTCTTT
cdr3_aa: CASSGGGFPEAFF
cdr3_length: 13
v_call: TRBV28
clone_size: few
d_call: -
j_call: TRBJ1-1

cdr3_nt: TGCAGTGCCCGACCGGGTTCTAGCAATCAGCCCCAGCATTTT
cdr3_aa: CSARPGSSNQPQHF
cdr3_length: 14
v_call: TRBV20-1
clone_size: many
d_call: -
j_call: TRBJ1-5

cdr3_nt: TGCAGTGCTACCTCGGGAGCGGGGGCCCTGATTGCCCAGTACTTC
cdr3_aa: CSATSGAGALIAQYF
cdr3_length: 15
v_call: TRBV20-1
clone_size: -
d_call: TRBD2
j_call: TRBJ2-5

cdr3_nt: TGCAGCGTTGACCGTCCCCAAGGGTTTGAACAGGGTGAAGCTTTCTTT
cdr3_aa: CSVDRPQGFEQGEAFF
cdr3_length: 16
v_call: TRBV29-1
clone_size: -
d_call: -
j_call: TRBJ1-1

cdr3_nt: TGTGCCAGCAGCCAAGATTTTGGGGTGAGCACAGATACGCAGTATTTT
cdr3_aa: CASSQDFGVSTDTQYF
cdr3_length: 16
v_call: TRBV3-1
clone_size: many
d_call: -
j_call: TRBJ2-3

cdr3_nt: TGCGCCAGCAGCCCGGACAGGTTTCAAGAGACCCAGTACTTC
cdr3_aa: CASSPDRFQETQYF
cdr3_length: 14
v_call: TRBV5-1
clone_size: few
d_call: TRBD1
j_call: TRBJ2-5

cdr3_nt: TGTGCCAGCAGCATGGGACTAGCTAATGAGCAGTTCTTC
cdr3_aa: CASSMGLANEQFF
cdr3_length: 13
v_call: TRBV7-2
clone_size: -
d_call: TRBD2
j_call: TRBJ2-1

cdr3_nt: TGTGCCAGCTCACCGCAACTAGCGGGGTCCACAGATACGCAGTATTTT
cdr3_aa: CASSPQLAGSTDTQYF
cdr3_length: 16
v_call: TRBV18
clone_size: -
d_call: TRBD2
j_call: TRBJ2-3

cdr3_nt: TGTGCCAGCAGCCCCTTTCTGGCGAGCTCCTACAATGAGCAGTTCTTC
cdr3_aa: CASSPFLASSYNEQFF
cdr3_length: 16
v_call: TRBV27
clone_size: few
d_call: -
j_call: TRBJ2-1

cdr3_nt: TGTGCCAGCAGCTCTACCGGGACTAGAACAATCTTTGAGCAGTTCTTC
cdr3_aa: CASSSTGTRTIFEQFF
cdr3_length: 16
v_call: TRBV7-9
clone_size: -
d_call: TRBD2
j_call: TRBJ2-1

cdr3_nt: TGTGCCAGCAGCTTAGGGCTAGCGGGAGGCGGGACCGGGGAGCTGTTTTTT
cdr3_aa: CASSLGLAGGGTGELFF
cdr3_length: 17
v_call: TRBV7-6
clone_size: -
d_call: TRBD2
j_call: TRBJ2-2

cdr3_nt: TGTGCCAGCAGTGTTAACCGGGACAGGGGAAGAACTGAAGCTTTCTTT
cdr3_aa: CASSVNRDRGRTEAFF
cdr3_length: 16
v_call: TRBV6-5
clone_size: many
d_call: TRBD1
j_call: TRBJ1-1

cdr3_nt: TGTGCCAGCAGCCAAGCGCGGGGCGGGACACATGGCTACACCTTC
cdr3_aa: CASSQARGGTHGYTF
cdr3_length: 15
v_call: TRBV3-1
clone_size: -
d_call: -
j_call: TRBJ1-2

cdr3_nt: TGTGCCAGCAGCCCGGGGACAGTCGGATACACTGAAGCTTTCTTT
cdr3_aa: CASSPGTVGYTEAFF
cdr3_length: 15
v_call: TRBV16
clone_size: few
d_call: TRBD1
j_call: TRBJ1-1

cdr3_nt: TGTGCCAGCAGCCCGCTAGCAGCCGGGGAGCTGTTTTTT
cdr3_aa: CASSPLAAGELFF
cdr3_length: 13
v_call: TRBV6-6
clone_size: -
d_call: -
j_call: TRBJ2-2

cdr3_nt: TGCGCCAGCAGCCCCCCCGGCGGCGGACGGGACAATCAGCCCCAGCATTTT
cdr3_aa: CASSPPGGGRDNQPQHF
cdr3_length: 17
v_call: TRBV4-1
clone_size: few
d_call: -
j_call: TRBJ1-5

cdr3_nt: TGTGCCAGCAGGGACAAGAATCAGCCCCAGCATTTT
cdr3_aa: CASRDKNQPQHF
cdr3_length: 12
v_call: TRBV12-3/TRBV12-4
clone_size: -
d_call: -
j_call: TRBJ1-5

cdr3_nt: TGCGCCAGCAGCTTGGAGCGGGTAACCTACGAGCAGTACTTC
cdr3_aa: CASSLERVTYEQYF
cdr3_length: 14
v_call: TRBV5-1
clone_size: -
d_call: -
j_call: TRBJ2-7

cdr3_nt: TGCGCCAGCAGCTTAGGGGAGGCGGCCGGTACCCAGTACTTC
cdr3_aa: CASSLGEAAGTQYF
cdr3_length: 14
v_call: TRBV5-1
clone_size: few
d_call: -
j_call: TRBJ2-5

cdr3_nt: TGTGCCAGTAGGGCAATAGGGTCAAACCTCCAAGAGACCCAGTACTTC
cdr3_aa: CASRAIGSNLQETQYF
cdr3_length: 16
v_call: TRBV19
clone_size: many
d_call: -
j_call: TRBJ2-5

cdr3_nt: TGTGCTAGTGGTTCTTTCACGACCGGGGAGCTGTTTTTT
cdr3_aa: CASGSFTTGELFF
cdr3_length: 13
v_call: TRBV12-5
clone_size: few
d_call: -
j_call: TRBJ2-2

cdr3_nt: TGCAGCGTTGGGAGCGGGGCCTCCCAGTATTTT
cdr3_aa: CSVGSGASQYF
cdr3_length: 11
v_call: TRBV29-1
clone_size: -
d_call: TRBD2
j_call: TRBJ2-3

cdr3_nt: TGTGCCAGCAGCTTGCCAGCGGGGGGGCCTCGGCAGTTCTTC
cdr3_aa: CASSLPAGGPRQFF
cdr3_length: 14
v_call: TRBV7-2
clone_size: many
d_call: TRBD2
j_call: TRBJ2-1

cdr3_nt: TGTGCCAGCAGTCCCCGGGTCCAACAAGAGACCCAGTACTTC
cdr3_aa: CASSPRVQQETQYF
cdr3_length: 14
v_call: TRBV7-9
clone_size: -
d_call: -
j_call: TRBJ2-5

cdr3_nt: TGTGCCAGCAGCACGGGGGACTCCTACAATGAGCAGTTCTTC
cdr3_aa: CASSTGDSYNEQFF
cdr3_length: 14
v_call: TRBV5-6
clone_size: few
d_call: -
j_call: TRBJ2-1

cdr3_nt: TGCAGTGCCAGGGTCGGCGGAAACACCATATATTTT
cdr3_aa: CSARVGGNTIYF
cdr3_length: 12
v_call: TRBV20-1
clone_size: many
d_call: -
j_call: TRBJ1-3

cdr3_nt: TGTGCCAGCATAGAGACTAGGGGCCAAGAGACCCAGTACTTC
cdr3_aa: CASIETRGQETQYF
cdr3_length: 14
v_call: TRBV2
clone_size: -
d_call: -
j_call: TRBJ2-5

cdr3_nt: TGCAGTGCTAGAGTACCTCGGCCGGGGGCATCCTCCTACGAGCAGTACTTC
cdr3_aa: CSARVPRPGASSYEQYF
cdr3_length: 17
v_call: TRBV20-1
clone_size: few
d_call: -
j_call: TRBJ2-7

cdr3_nt: TGCGCCAGCAGCCCCCGAGAGGGACTTCTGAGCTCCTACAATGAGCAGTTCTTC
cdr3_aa: CASSPREGLLSSYNEQFF
cdr3_length: 18
v_call: TRBV5-1
clone_size: -
d_call: -
j_call: TRBJ2-1

cdr3_nt: TGTGCCAGCAGTTTATCCACAGTGTTCTTCGACCCTAGGGCTGAAGCTTTCTTT
cdr3_aa: CASSLSTVFFDPRAEAFF
cdr3_length: 18
v_call: TRBV27
clone_size: -
d_call: -
j_call: TRBJ1-1

cdr3_nt: TGTGCCAGCAGTGTGTCCCCAACAACCTCCTACGAGCAGTACTTC
cdr3_aa: CASSVSPTTSYEQYF
cdr3_length: 15
v_call: TRBV6-6
clone_size: -
d_call: -
j_call: TRBJ2-7